Below, one T cell receptor beta chain is given with its context. This receptor's antigen is unknown. Base qualities are not recorded, but no much larger clone differs from it by a single base. The library came from the immunoSEQ multiplex PCR assay. RNA was extracted from all samples and reverse transcribed into cDNA as template for TCR sequencing. First-strand cDNA was synthesized with SuperScript III using a 2:1 mix of oligo-dT and random hexamers. A synthetic immune receptor repertoire was used to measure amplification bias, and any remaining bias was corrected computationally. The paper's processing steps were these. Raw reads were preprocessed for error removal, and CDR3 was defined according to IMGT conventions as running from the conserved cysteine to phenylalanine. Clonality was computed as 1 minus the Shannon entropy, with the entropy normalized by log2 of the number of productive unique TCRs. Whether each scalp clone was CD4 or CD8 was inferred by checking scalp TCRbeta sequences against the CD4 and CD8 repertoires from sorted blood. This immuneACCESS table, as held by TCRdb, lists in-frame sequences with V and J called but not all clones. Of the missing ones, under half trace to an unresolved V gene in checked studies; the others have no known cause. D and trimming were read from the DNA, whereas the V and J calls and clone size are those reported in that table. In all, the sample holds roughly 200,000 clones, and 58% of those were seen once. In total, the top ten clones hold roughly 12% of the sample.

The data derive from a study of CD8+ T cells in alopecia areata (dated by TCRdb to the late 2010s). Context from the whole study: Treated patients were enrolled in an open-label pilot trial of oral tofacitinib at 5 to 10 mg twice daily for moderate-to-severe alopecia areata. For the treated patients, the SALT score, which quantifies what percentage of scalp surface area is affected, served as the measure of disease severity. Tofacitinib-treated patients had biopsies at baseline and at 4 and 24 weeks of treatment, with a later scalp biopsy in several patients. RNA was obtained with the PAXgene miRNA kit for fixed scalp, the miRNeasy kit for PBMCs, and the RNeasy kit for mouse skin. Scalp clonality was compared across normal scalp (n=4), patchy alopecia areata scalp (n=8), and alopecia totalis/universalis scalp (n=8). TCRbeta CDR3 regions were amplified by immunoSEQ multiplex PCR with 35 Vbeta forward and 13 Jbeta reverse primers. In humans, TCRbeta sequencing was performed on scalp tissue and on sorted CD4+ and CD8+ peripheral blood T cells from healthy controls and from patients with patchy or totalis/universalis alopecia areata. To study T cell clonal expansion in alopecia areata, the researchers applied high-throughput TCRbeta sequencing to both the C3H/HeJ mouse model and human patients. Tofacitinib was administered for 6 to 18 months, and 6 months of follow-up off drug were then conducted to assess delayed response and recurrence. General conclusions and limits of the study: Because the treated cohort was small and had just a single nonresponder, larger studies are needed to establish links between baseline CD8+ expansion and response. Scalp TCR repertoire analysis is complicated because resident alphabeta T cells in normal human skin are also sequenced, whereas mouse skin is dominated by gammadelta T cells. Compared with normal scalp, lesional scalp had higher clonality and more expanded CD8+ clones, particularly in alopecia totalis/universalis, a pattern that suggests antigenic drive. TCR sequences shared between patients were less clear than in mice, possibly partly because of HLA diversity in the patient population. Scalp clonality and the number of expanded CD8+ clones among the top 100 scalp clones were significantly decreased by tofacitinib. During tofacitinib treatment, many expanded lesional clones stuck around in both scalp and blood, and this persistence may partly explain why relapse happens after treatment is stopped.

What this sample's time point label stands for: 24 weeks on oral tofacitinib. The sample's treatment or condition label, in plain terms: oral pan-JAK inhibitor, 5-10 mg twice daily. Lesional scalp punch biopsies and peripheral blood were obtained from alopecia areata patients. PBMCs were isolated by density centrifugation and stained for CD3, CD4 and CD8, after which CD4+ and CD8+ T cells were sorted on a FACSAria. Spanning cysteine to phenylalanine, the CDR3 consists of 10 amino acids. Kept here is only the CDR3 DNA, which spans 30 bases and is read in frame from base 1. The CDR1 and CDR2 encoded by the germline V gene (reference sequence) are GTSNPN and SVGIG. Trimming at the junction amounts to 3 bases on V and 12 bases on J, and the germline ends lie 8 bases apart.

The sequence was collected from a human donor with alopecia areata. Sequenced here: CD8+ T cells sorted from blood, sampled at week 24, from a patient treated with tofacitinib. Here the chain combines TRBV30 and TRBJ1-4; the D gene is not confidently resolved. The DNA sequence follows: TGTGCCTGGAGGGGTAGAGAACTGTTTTTT. Translated, this is CAWRGRELFF.